The clone carrying this T cell receptor (beta chain) was picked up a small number of times. Its antigen is currently unknown. PCR used 60 Vbeta primers and 13 Jbeta primers. Profiled with immunoSEQ multiplex PCR; TCRdb holds only in-frame clones, not every one. This sample has roughly 200,000 clones, with less than 85% found just once. The data are from a study of cytomegalovirus exposure and HLA in healthy donors. Across the whole study: HLA-typed donors contributed 80 million or so unique TCRs, which were held in an early data release. The study placed about 81% of its approximately 360 genotyped donors in the Caucasian-associated ancestry cluster.

General study points: Certain sequence variants were highly shared and formed a cluster, and this cluster was likely a sequencing artifact.

CDR3 length: 13 amino acids. In germline, CDR1 is ENHRY, CDR2 SYGVKD. The V and J ends lost 4 bases and 2 bases respectively, with 8 bases between them. The clonotype was recovered from a man aged 18 to 30 in good health and CMV-seronegative. V usage is TRBV10-3 and J usage is TRBJ1-1; D is undetermined. Source material: PBMCs. As DNA, the CDR3 is TGTGCCATCAGTGGGACGGGAAACACTGAAGCTTTCTTT. Protein: CAISGTGNTEAFF.